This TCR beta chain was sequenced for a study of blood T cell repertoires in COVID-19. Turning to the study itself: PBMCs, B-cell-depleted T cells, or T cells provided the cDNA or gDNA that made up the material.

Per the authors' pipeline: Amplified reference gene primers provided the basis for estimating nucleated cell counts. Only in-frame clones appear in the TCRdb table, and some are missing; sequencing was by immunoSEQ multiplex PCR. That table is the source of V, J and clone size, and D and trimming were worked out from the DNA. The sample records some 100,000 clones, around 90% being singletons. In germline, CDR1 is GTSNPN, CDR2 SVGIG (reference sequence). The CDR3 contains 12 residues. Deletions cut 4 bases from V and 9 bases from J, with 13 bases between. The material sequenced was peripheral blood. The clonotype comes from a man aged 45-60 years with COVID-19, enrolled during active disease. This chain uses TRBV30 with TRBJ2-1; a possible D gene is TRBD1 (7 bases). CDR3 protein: CAWTPGGTEQFF. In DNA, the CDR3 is TGTGCCTGGACGCCAGGGGGGACTGAGCAGTTCTTC. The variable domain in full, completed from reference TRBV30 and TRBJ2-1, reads SQTIHQWPATLVQPVGSPLSLECTVEGTSNPNLYWYRQAAGRGLQLLFYSVGIGQISSEVPQNLSASRPQDRQFILSSKKLLLSDSGFYLCAWTPGGTEQFFGPGTRLTVL.